A single sample is the source of the 10 T cell receptor beta chains below, sequenced in a study of blood T cell repertoires in COVID-19. Some clones are missing from TCRdb's copy, which holds only in-frame ones; the method was immunoSEQ multiplex PCR. This sample yields 150,000 to 200,000 clones, of which 70% to 90% are seen a single time; under 25% belongs to the top ten. Sample: peripheral blood. The receptor source for this set is a man between 60 and 75 years old with active or convalescent COVID-19.

The rearrangement joins TRBV4-2 to TRBJ2-3; 11 positions agree with TRBD2. With 5 bases clipped from V and 4 bases from J, the junction kept 14 bases outside the gene matches. The V gene's germline CDR1 is LGHNA and CDR2 YNFKEQ. The CDR3 covers 18 residues. CDR3 bases: TGTGCCAGCAGCTCACCGATTATAGCGGGGGGGCCTGCAGATACGCAGTATTTT. Amino acids: CASSSPIIAGGPADTQYF.

The chain has TRBV11-2 and TRBJ2-7, with TRBD1 matching over 8 bases. The CDR3 runs to 17 residues. CDR1 and CDR2 (germline): SGHAT, FQNNGV. Trimming at V came to 5 bases and at J to 1 base, leaving 13 bases not matched to a gene. In nucleotides, the CDR3 is TGTGCCAGCAGCACTCTTAGGACAGGGAAGGGGTCCTACGAGCAGTACTTC. Protein product: CASSTLRTGKGSYEQYF.

The V and J genes are TRBV5-1 and TRBJ2-1, with 13 bases fitting TRBD2. Germline values: CDR1 SGHRS, CDR2 YFSETQ. This CDR3 comprises 16 residues. Trimming took 1 base from V and 7 from J; bases not matched to a gene: 5. In DNA form, the CDR3 reads TGCGCCAGCAGCTTGCAACTAGCGGGGGGGCCGAATGAGCAGTTCTTC. Protein sequence: CASSLQLAGGPNEQFF.

A few counts support this clone. This chain connects TRBV2 to TRBJ1-1; D may be TRBD1 (6 bases). Trimming cost V 8 bases and J 1 base, with 14 bases left between them. CDR1 and CDR2 from the germline V gene are SNHLY and FYNNEI. The CDR3 has 14 residues. CDR3 region: CASEQGTQNTEAFF. In DNA, the CDR3 is TGTGCCAGCGAGCAGGGGACACAGAACACTGAAGCTTTCTTT.

The chain joins TRBV4-1 to TRBJ1-2; tentatively, D is TRBD1 (6 bases). This CDR3 has 15 residues. Trimming took off 3 bases at V and 2 bases at J, with 13 bases between the two ends. Germline V CDR1 and CDR2: MGHRA, YSYEKL. The DNA of the CDR3 is TGCGCCAGCAGCCACCTCATACAGGGAAACTATGGCTACACCTTC. It yields the protein CASSHLIQGNYGYTF.

The rearrangement joins TRBV19 to TRBJ1-1; 9 bases line up with TRBD1. V shed 5 bases and J 3 bases; nucleotides not matched to a gene: 4. Per the germline V gene, CDR1 is LNHDA and CDR2 is SQIVND (reference sequence). The CDR3 contains 14 residues. The CDR3, as DNA: TGTGCCAGTAGTGAACAGGGGGCTTACACTGAAGCTTTCTTT. The encoded protein is CASSEQGAYTEAFF.

The chain couples TRBV19 to TRBJ2-2; perhaps TRBD1 as D (6 bases). The CDR3 sequence is 15 residues long. The ends were cut back, 5 bases at V and 2 bases at J, with 12 bases in the middle. CDR1 is LNHDA and CDR2 is SQIVND in the germline V gene (reference sequence). As DNA, the CDR3 is TGTGCCAGTAGTGAGCCGGGACACAACACCGGGGAGCTGTTTTTT. Amino acids: CASSEPGHNTGELFF.

The V gene is TRBV19, the J gene TRBJ1-2; D perhaps matches TRBD1 (6 bases). Germline loops: CDR1 LNHDA, CDR2 SQIVND (reference sequence). The CDR3 totals 12 residues. The V gene lost 6 bases and the J gene lost 8 bases, with 13 bases spanning the gap. CDR3 DNA sequence: TGTGCCAGTAGCTCAACAGGGATCGGCTACACCTTC. As protein: CASSSTGIGYTF.

The chain is built from TRBV5-1 and TRBJ1-1; TRBD1 matches at 9 bases. CDR3 length equals 13 residues. Germline trimming cut 4 bases from V and 7 bases from J; bases unmatched to any gene: 5. CDR1 and CDR2 (germline): SGHRS, YFSETQ. This chain's CDR3 is CASSGTGRNEAFF. The CDR3 DNA sequence: TGCGCCAGCAGCGGGACAGGGAGAAATGAAGCTTTCTTT.

This chain uses TRBV6-6 with TRBJ1-6, with D unresolved. Trimming stripped 5 bases from V and 4 bases from J, with 9 bases between. Germline V gene sequence: CDR1 MNHNY, CDR2 SVGAGI (reference sequence). The CDR3 extends over 14 amino acids. CDR3 nucleotides: TGTGCCAGCAGTACCAAGCAATATAATTCACCCCTCCACTTT. Protein sequence: CASSTKQYNSPLHF.